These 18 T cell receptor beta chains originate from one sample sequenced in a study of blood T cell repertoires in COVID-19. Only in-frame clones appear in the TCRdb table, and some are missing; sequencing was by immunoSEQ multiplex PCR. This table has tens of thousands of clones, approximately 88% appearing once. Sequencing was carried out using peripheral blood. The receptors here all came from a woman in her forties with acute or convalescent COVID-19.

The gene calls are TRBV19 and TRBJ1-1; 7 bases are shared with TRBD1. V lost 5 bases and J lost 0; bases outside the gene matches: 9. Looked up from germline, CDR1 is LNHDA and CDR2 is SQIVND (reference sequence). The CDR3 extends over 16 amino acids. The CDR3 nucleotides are TGTGCCAGTAGTGAGCATCTACAGGGGATGAACACTGAAGCTTTCTTT. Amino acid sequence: CASSEHLQGMNTEAFF. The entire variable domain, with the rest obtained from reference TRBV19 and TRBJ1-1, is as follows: DGGITQSPKYLFRKEGQNVTLSCEQNLNHDAMYWYRQDPGQGLRLIYYSQIVNDFQKGDIAEGYSVSREKKESFPLTVTSAQKNPTAFYLCASSEHLQGMNTEAFFGQGTRLTVV.

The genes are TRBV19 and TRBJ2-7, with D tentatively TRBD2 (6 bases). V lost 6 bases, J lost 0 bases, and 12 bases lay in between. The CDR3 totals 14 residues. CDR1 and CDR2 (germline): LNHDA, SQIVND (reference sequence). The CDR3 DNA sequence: TGTGCCAGTAGCGACCCGGGACTCTCCTACGAGCAGTACTTC. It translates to CASSDPGLSYEQYF.

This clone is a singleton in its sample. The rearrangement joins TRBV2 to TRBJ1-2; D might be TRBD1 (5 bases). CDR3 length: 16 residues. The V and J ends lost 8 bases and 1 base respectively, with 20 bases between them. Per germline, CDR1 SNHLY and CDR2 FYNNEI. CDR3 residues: CASYGGFIGDNYGYTF. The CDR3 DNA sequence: TGTGCCAGCTATGGGGGGTTTATTGGGGATAACTATGGCTACACCTTC.

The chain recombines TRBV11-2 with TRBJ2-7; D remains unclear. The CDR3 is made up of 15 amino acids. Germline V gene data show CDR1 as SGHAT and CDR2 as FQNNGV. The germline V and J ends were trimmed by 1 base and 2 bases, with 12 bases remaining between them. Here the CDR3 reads CASSLASQKAYEQYF. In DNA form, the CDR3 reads TGTGCCAGCAGCTTAGCCTCACAGAAAGCCTACGAGCAGTACTTC.

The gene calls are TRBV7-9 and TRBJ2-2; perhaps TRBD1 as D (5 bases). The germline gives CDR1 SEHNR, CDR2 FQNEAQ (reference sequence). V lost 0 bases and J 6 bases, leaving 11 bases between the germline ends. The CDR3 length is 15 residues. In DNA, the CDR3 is TGTGCCAGCAGCTTAGCGCGCAGGGCCGCCGGGGAGCTGTTTTTT. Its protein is CASSLARRAAGELFF.

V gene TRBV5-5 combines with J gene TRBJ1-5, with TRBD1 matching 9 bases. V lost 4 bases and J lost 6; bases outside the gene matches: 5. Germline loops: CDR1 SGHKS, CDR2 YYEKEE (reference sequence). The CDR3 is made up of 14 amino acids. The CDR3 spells CASSTGQGSQPQHF. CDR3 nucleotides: TGTGCCAGCAGCACCGGACAGGGGAGTCAGCCCCAGCATTTT.

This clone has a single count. CDR3 amino acids: CASSVRDTKNTEAFF. CDR3 bases: TGCGCCAGCAGCGTCCGGGACACCAAGAACACTGAAGCTTTCTTT. The V call is TRBV4-1, the J call TRBJ1-1; tentative D call: TRBD1 (6 bases). The CDR3 runs to 15 residues. Germline CDR1 is MGHRA and CDR2 is YSYEKL. Trimming removed 5 bases from V and 1 base from J, with 14 bases in between.

The CDR3 region is CASSRFRDRGEKLFF. The CDR3 DNA reads as TGTGCCAGTTCTCGATTCCGGGACAGGGGTGAAAAACTGTTTTTT. The J gene is TRBJ1-4, the V gene TRBV6-5; the match to TRBD1 covers 10 bases. J gave up 7 bases and V 9 bases, and 11 bases lay outside the gene matches. From germline, CDR1 is MNHEY and CDR2 SVGAGI. CDR3 length: 15 residues.

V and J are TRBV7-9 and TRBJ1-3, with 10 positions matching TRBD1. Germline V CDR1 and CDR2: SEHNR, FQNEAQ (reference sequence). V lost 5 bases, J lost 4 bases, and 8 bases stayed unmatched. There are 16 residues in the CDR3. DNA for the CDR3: TGTGCCAGCAGCCGCGACAGGGGGCTATCAGGAAACACCATATATTTT. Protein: CASSRDRGLSGNTIYF.

CDR3 in DNA: TGTGCCTGGAGTTGGGAACCGACAGGGAAGCCTGGAAACACCATATATTTT. This codes for CAWSWEPTGKPGNTIYF. The rearrangement links TRBV30 to TRBJ1-3, with 7 positions matching TRBD1. CDR1 is GTSNPN, CDR2 SVGIG, per germline (reference sequence). The CDR3 has 17 amino acids. V trimming: 2 bases; J trimming: 2 bases; junction bases outside the gene matches: 12.

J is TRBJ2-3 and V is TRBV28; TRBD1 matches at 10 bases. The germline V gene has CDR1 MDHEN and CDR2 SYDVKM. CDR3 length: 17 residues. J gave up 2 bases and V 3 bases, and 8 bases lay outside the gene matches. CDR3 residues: CASSFTGTGDFTDTQYF. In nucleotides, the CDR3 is TGTGCCAGCAGTTTTACCGGGACAGGGGATTTCACAGATACGCAGTATTTT.

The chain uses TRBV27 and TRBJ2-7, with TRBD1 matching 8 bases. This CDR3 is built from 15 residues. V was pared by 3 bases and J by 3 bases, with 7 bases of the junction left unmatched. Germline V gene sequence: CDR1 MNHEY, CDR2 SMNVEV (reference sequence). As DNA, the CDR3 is TGTGCCAGCAGTTTCTACCAGGGGGCTTACTACGAGCAGTACTTC. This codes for CASSFYQGAYYEQYF.

The CDR3: CAWGSVGYTF. The CDR3 bases are TGTGCCTGGGGTTCTGTCGGCTACACCTTC. This chain links TRBV30 with TRBJ1-2; no definite D call. Germline CDR1 is GTSNPN and CDR2 is SVGIG (reference sequence). This CDR3 contains 10 residues. The V gene lost 5 bases and the J gene lost 8 bases, with 9 bases spanning the gap.

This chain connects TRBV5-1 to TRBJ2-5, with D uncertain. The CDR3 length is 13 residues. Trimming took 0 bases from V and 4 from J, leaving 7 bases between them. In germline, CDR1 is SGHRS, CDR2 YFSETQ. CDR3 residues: CASSLAPGETQYF. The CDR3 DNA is TGCGCCAGCAGCTTGGCCCCGGGAGAGACCCAGTACTTC.

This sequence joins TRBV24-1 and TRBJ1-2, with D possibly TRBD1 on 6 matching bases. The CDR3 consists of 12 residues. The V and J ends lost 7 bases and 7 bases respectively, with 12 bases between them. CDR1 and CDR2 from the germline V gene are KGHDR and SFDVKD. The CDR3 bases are TGTGCCACCAGCCCCGGGACAAGTGGCTACACCTTC. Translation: CATSPGTSGYTF.

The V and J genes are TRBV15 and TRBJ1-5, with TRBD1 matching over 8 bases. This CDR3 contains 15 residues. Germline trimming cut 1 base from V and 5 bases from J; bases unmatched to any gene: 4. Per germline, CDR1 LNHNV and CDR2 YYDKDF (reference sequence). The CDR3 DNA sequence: TGTGCCACCAGCAGAGTACAGGGGGAATATCAGCCCCAGCATTTT. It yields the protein CATSRVQGEYQPQHF.

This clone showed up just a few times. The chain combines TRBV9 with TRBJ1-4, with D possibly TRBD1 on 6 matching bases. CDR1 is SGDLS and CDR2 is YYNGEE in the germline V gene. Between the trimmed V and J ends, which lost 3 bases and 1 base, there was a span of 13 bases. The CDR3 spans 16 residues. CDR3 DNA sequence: TGTGCCAGCAGCGAACAGGGCTACGGAACTAATGAAAAACTGTTTTTT. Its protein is CASSEQGYGTNEKLFF.

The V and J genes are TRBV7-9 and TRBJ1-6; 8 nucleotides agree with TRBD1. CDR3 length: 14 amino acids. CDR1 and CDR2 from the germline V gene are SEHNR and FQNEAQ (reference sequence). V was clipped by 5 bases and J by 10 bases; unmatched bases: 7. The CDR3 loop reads CASSPGGAGSPLHF. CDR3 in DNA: TGTGCCAGCAGCCCAGGGGGCGCGGGCTCACCCCTCCACTTT.